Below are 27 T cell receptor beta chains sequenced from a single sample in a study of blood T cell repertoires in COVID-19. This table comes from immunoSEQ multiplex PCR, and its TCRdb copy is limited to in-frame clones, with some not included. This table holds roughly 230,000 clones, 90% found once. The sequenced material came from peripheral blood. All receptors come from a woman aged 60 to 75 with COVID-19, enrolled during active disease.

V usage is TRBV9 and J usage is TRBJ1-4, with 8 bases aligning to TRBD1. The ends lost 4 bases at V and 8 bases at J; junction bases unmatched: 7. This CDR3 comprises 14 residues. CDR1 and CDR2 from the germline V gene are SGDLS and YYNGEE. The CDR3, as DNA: TGTGCCAGCAGCCTAGACAGGGGCGGCGAAAAACTGTTTTTT. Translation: CASSLDRGGEKLFF.

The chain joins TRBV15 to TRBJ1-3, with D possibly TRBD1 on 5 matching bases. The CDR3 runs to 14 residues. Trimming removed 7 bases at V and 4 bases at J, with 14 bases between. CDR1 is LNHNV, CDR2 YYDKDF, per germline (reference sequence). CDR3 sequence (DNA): TGTGCCACCACAAAGGGGCGTGGGGGAAACACCATATATTTT. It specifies CATTKGRGGNTIYF.

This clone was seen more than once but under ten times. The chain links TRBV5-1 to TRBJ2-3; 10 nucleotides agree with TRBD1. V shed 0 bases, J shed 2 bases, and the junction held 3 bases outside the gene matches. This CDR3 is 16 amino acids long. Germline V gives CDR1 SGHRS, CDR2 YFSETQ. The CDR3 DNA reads TGCGCCAGCAGCTTGGCCGGGACAGGGGCCACAGATACGCAGTATTTT. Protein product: CASSLAGTGATDTQYF.

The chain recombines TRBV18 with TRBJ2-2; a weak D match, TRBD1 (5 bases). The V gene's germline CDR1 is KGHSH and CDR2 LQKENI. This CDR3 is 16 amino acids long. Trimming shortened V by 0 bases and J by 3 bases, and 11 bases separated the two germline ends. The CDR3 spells CASSPPGPRDTGELFF. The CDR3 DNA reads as TGTGCCAGCTCACCACCGGGGCCCAGGGACACCGGGGAGCTGTTTTTT.

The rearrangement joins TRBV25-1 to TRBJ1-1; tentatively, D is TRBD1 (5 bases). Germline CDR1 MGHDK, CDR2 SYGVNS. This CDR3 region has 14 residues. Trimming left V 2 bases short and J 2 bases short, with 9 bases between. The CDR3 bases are TGTGCCAGCAGTGAAACAGGCCTTAACACTGAAGCTTTCTTT. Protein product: CASSETGLNTEAFF.

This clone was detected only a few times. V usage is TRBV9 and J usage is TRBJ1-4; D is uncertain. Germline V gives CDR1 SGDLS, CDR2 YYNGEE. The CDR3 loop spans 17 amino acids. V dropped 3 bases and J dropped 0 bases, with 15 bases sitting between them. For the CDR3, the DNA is TGTGCCAGCAGCGAGAGGGCGGGAGCGTCAACTAATGAAAAACTGTTTTTT. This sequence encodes CASSERAGASTNEKLFF.

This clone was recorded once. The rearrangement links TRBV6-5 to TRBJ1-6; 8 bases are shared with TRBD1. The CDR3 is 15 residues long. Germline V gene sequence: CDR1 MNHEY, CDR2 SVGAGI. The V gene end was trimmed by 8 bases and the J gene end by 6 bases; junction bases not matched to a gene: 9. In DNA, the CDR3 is TGTGCCAGCGTACAGACAGGGGATGGTAATTCACCCCTCCACTTT. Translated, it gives CASVQTGDGNSPLHF.

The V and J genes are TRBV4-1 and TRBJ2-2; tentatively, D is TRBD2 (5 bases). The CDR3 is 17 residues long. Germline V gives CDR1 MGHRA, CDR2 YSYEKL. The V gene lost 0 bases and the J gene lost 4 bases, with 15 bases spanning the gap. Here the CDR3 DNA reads TGCGCCAGCAGCCAAGAATTCGGCGGGTGGGTCACCGGGGAGCTGTTTTTT. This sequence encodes CASSQEFGGWVTGELFF.

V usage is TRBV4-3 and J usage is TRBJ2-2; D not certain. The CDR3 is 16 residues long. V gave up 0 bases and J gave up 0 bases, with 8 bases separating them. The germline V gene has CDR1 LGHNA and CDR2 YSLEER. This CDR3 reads CASSQDMTPNTGELFF. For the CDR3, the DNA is TGCGCCAGCAGCCAAGATATGACACCGAACACCGGGGAGCTGTTTTTT.

The CDR3 is CASSYSGGSYEQYF. In DNA, the CDR3 is TGTGCCAGCAGCTACTCTGGAGGGTCCTACGAGCAGTACTTC. The chain couples TRBV7-2 to TRBJ2-7; a possible D gene is TRBD2 (6 bases). The V end was cut by 4 bases, the J end by 1 base, with 11 bases between. Germline CDR1 and CDR2: SGHTA and FQGNSA. CDR3 size: 14 residues.

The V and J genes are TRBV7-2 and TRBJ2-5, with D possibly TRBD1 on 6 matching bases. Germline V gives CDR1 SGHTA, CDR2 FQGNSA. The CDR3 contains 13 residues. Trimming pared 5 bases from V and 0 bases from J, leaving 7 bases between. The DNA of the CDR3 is TGTGCCAGCAGCCGGGACAACCAAGAGACCCAGTACTTC. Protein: CASSRDNQETQYF.

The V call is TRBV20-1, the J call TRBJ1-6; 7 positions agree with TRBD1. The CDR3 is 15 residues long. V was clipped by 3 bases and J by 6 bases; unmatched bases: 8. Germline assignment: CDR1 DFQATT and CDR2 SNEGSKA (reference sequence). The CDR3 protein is CSASQGVRRNSPLHF. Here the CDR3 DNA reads TGCAGTGCTAGTCAGGGGGTTCGACGTAATTCACCCCTCCACTTT.

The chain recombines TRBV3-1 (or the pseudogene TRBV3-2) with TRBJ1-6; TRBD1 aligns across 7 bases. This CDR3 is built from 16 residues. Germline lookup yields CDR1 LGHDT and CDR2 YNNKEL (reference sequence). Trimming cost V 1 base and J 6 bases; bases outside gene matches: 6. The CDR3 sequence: CASSQGGPGGNSPLHF. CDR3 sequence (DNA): TGTGCCAGCAGCCAAGGGGGTCCAGGGGGTAATTCACCCCTCCACTTT.

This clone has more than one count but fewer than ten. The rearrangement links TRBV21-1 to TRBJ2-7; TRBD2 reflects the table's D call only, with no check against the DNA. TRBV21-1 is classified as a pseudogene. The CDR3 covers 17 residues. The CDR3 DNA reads TGTGCCAGCAGCCAAGGGACTAGCGGGGGCCCCCCCTACGAGCAGTACTTC. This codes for CASSQGTSGGPPYEQYF.

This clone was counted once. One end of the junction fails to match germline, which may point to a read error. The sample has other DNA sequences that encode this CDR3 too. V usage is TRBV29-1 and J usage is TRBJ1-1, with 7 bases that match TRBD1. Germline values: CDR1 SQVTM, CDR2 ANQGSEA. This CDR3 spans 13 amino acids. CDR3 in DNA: TGCAGTGTTGTCAGGGGGATGAACACTGAAGCTTTCTTT. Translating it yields CSVVRGMNTEAFF.

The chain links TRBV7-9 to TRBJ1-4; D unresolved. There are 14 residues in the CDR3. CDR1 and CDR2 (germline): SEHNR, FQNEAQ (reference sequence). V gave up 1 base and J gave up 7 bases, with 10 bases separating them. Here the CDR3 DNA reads TGTGCCAGCAGCTTAGTTGGAGGTGGTGAAAAACTGTTTTTT. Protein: CASSLVGGGEKLFF.

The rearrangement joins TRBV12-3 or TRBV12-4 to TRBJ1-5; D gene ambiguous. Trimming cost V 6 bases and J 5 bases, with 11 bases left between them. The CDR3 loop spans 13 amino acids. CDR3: CASSPGEYQPQHF. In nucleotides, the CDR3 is TGTGCCAGCAGCCCCGGGGAGTATCAGCCCCAGCATTTT.

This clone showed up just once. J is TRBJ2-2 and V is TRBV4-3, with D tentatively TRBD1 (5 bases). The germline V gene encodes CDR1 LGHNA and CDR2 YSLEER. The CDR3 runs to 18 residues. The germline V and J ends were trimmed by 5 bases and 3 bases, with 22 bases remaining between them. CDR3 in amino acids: CASSSRAGPKADTGELFF. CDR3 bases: TGCGCCAGCAGCTCCCGGGCAGGGCCCAAGGCGGACACCGGGGAGCTGTTTTTT.

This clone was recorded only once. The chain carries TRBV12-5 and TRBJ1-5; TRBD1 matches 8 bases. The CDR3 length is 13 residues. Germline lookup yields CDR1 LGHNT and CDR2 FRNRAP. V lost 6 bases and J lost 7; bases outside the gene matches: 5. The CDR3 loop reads CASGLGQVQPQHF. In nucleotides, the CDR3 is TGTGCTAGTGGACTGGGACAGGTACAGCCCCAGCATTTT. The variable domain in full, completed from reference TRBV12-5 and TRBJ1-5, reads DARVTQTPRHKVTEMGQEVTMRCQPILGHNTVFWYRQTMMQGLELLAYFRNRAPLDDSGMPKDRFSAEMPDATLATLKIQPSEPRDSAVYFCASGLGQVQPQHFGDGTRLSIL.

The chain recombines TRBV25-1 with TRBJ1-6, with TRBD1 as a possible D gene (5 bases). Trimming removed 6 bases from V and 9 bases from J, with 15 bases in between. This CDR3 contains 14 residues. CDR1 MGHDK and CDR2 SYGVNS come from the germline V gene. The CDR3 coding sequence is TGTGCCAGCAGCCACTTGGGGGGGACTTCACCCCTCCACTTT. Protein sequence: CASSHLGGTSPLHF.

The CDR3 loop reads CATSRGTGQDNEKLFF. In DNA, the CDR3 is TGTGCCACCAGCAGGGGCACGGGACAGGATAATGAAAAACTGTTTTTT. This sequence joins TRBV15 and TRBJ1-4; 8 bases are shared with TRBD1. Unmatched junction bases numbered 7, after V lost 3 bases and J lost 4 bases. The CDR3 runs 16 residues. Germline loops: CDR1 LNHNV, CDR2 YYDKDF (reference sequence).

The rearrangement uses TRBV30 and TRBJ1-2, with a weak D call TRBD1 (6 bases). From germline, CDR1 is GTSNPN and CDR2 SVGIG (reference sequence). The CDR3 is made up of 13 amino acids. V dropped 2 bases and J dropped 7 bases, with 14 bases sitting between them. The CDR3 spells CAWSPTGKFGYTF. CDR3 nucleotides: TGTGCCTGGAGTCCCACAGGGAAGTTTGGCTACACCTTC.

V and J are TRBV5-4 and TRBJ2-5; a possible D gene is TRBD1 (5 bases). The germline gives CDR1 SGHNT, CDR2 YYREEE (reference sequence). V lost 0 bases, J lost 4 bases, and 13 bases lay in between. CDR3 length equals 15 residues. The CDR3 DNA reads TGTGCCAGCAGCTTGGTGGGCAGGGCGGCAGAGACCCAGTACTTC. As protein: CASSLVGRAAETQYF.

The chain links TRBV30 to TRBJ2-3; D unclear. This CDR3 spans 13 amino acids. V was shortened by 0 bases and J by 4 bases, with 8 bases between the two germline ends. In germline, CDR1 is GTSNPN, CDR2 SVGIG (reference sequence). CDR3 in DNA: TGTGCCTGGAGTGTACTATCTGCAGATACGCAGTATTTT. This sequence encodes CAWSVLSADTQYF.

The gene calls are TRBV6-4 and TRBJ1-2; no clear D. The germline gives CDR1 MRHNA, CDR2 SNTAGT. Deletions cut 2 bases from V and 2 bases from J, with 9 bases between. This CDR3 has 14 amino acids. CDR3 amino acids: CASSDRPGNYGYTF. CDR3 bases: TGTGCCAGCAGTGACCGACCGGGAAACTATGGCTACACCTTC.

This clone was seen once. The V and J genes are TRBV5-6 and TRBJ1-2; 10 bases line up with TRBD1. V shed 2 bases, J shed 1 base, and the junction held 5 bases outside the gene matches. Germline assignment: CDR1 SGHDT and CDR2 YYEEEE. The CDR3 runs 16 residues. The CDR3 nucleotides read TGTGCCAGCAGCTTTGGGACAGGGGCGATTAACTATGGCTACACCTTC. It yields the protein CASSFGTGAINYGYTF.

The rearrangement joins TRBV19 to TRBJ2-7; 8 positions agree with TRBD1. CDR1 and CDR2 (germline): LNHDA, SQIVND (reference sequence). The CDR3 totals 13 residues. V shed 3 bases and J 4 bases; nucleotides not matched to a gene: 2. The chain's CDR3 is CASSMDRDYEQYF. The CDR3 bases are TGTGCCAGTAGTATGGACAGGGATTACGAGCAGTACTTC.